These T cell receptor beta chains were read from a single sample in a study of cytomegalovirus exposure and HLA in healthy donors. Clones were read by immunoSEQ multiplex PCR, and TCRdb kept only the in-frame ones, dropping some. The repertoire includes roughly 260,000 clones, around four fifths of them detected once, and 2% sits in the top ten. Sequenced input: PBMCs. Receptors were obtained from a woman between 40 and 55 years old in good health and CMV-seropositive. Each CDR3 is given with its conserved first and last residue. The D gene is left open where the match is weak. Only some rows state a clone size, as once, few, many or a class for expanded clones.

D gene: TRBD1
V gene: TRBV7-2
J gene: TRBJ2-2
clone size: .
CDR3 DNA: TGTGCCAGCAGCTTACGGACAGGACTGAACACCGGGGAGCTGTTTTTT
CDR3 protein: CASSLRTGLNTGELFF

D gene: TRBD2
V gene: TRBV11-3
J gene: TRBJ2-5
clone size: once
CDR3 DNA: TGTGCCAGCAGCCTACGGGGGGGGCTGGAGACCCAGTACTTC
CDR3 protein: CASSLRGGLETQYF

D gene: TRBD1
V gene: TRBV5-6
J gene: TRBJ2-1
clone size: once
CDR3 DNA: TGTGCCAGCAGCAGCGGACAGGGGGTAATTTCCTACAATGAGCAGTTCTTC
CDR3 protein: CASSSGQGVISYNEQFF

D gene: .
V gene: TRBV6-1
J gene: TRBJ2-7
clone size: .
CDR3 DNA: TGTGCCAGCAGTGAATTCCGGACAGCAGACTACGAGCAGTACTTC
CDR3 protein: CASSEFRTADYEQYF

D gene: .
V gene: TRBV29-1
J gene: TRBJ2-7
clone size: once
CDR3 DNA: TGCAGCGTTGAAGGGGACACCTACGAGCAGTACTTC
CDR3 protein: CSVEGDTYEQYF

D gene: .
V gene: TRBV28
J gene: TRBJ1-1
clone size: .
CDR3 DNA: TGTGCCAGCAGTTTAGGGGTACGGGACTCTGAAGCTTTCTTT
CDR3 protein: CASSLGVRDSEAFF

D gene: TRBD1
V gene: TRBV15
J gene: TRBJ2-1
clone size: .
CDR3 DNA: TGTGCCACCAGCAGAGATCCGGGACAGGATGGGTACAATGAGCAGTTCTTC
CDR3 protein: CATSRDPGQDGYNEQFF

D gene: TRBD1
V gene: TRBV7-8
J gene: TRBJ1-5
clone size: .
CDR3 DNA: TGTGCCAGCAGCCAAAACCTCCTGACAGGGCGGTATCAGCCCCAGCATTTT
CDR3 protein: CASSQNLLTGRYQPQHF

D gene: TRBD1
V gene: TRBV7-9
J gene: TRBJ1-4
clone size: few
CDR3 DNA: TGTGCCATCACCAATAAGGGACAGGGGGATGAAAAACTGTTTTTT
CDR3 protein: CAITNKGQGDEKLFF

D gene: TRBD2
V gene: TRBV7-3
J gene: TRBJ2-1
clone size: once
CDR3 DNA: TGTGCCAGCAGCCCCCTGGAAGCGGGAGGAGGGAATGACCAGTTCTTC
CDR3 protein: CASSPLEAGGGNDQFF

D gene: .
V gene: TRBV21-1
J gene: TRBJ2-2
clone size: .
CDR3 DNA: TGTGCCAGCAGCAATCGCCGGACAGGGGGTGGAGGTATATGCCCCGGGGAGCTGTTTTTT
CDR3 protein: CASSNRRTGGGGICPGELFF

D gene: TRBD1
V gene: TRBV5-8
J gene: TRBJ1-6
clone size: .
CDR3 DNA: TGTGCCAGCAGCTTGGGACAGGGGAATTCACCCCTCCACTTT
CDR3 protein: CASSLGQGNSPLHF

D gene: TRBD2
V gene: TRBV18
J gene: TRBJ2-3
clone size: .
CDR3 DNA: TGTGCCAGCTCACCGAGCGGGAGTCGGAATACGCAGTATTTT
CDR3 protein: CASSPSGSRNTQYF

D gene: .
V gene: TRBV19
J gene: TRBJ1-5
clone size: .
CDR3 DNA: TGTGCCAGTAGGATCCGTGCAGGGGAAAGTCGTCAGCCCCAGCATTTT
CDR3 protein: CASRIRAGESRQPQHF

D gene: .
V gene: TRBV5-8
J gene: TRBJ1-1
clone size: .
CDR3 DNA: TGTGCCAGCAGCTTGCGGAGTGGGAACACTGAAGCTTTCTTT
CDR3 protein: CASSLRSGNTEAFF

D gene: .
V gene: TRBV29-1
J gene: TRBJ1-2
clone size: .
CDR3 DNA: TGCAGCGTTCAGAATCAGGGTGGAGGCTACACCTTC
CDR3 protein: CSVQNQGGGYTF

D gene: .
V gene: TRBV28
J gene: TRBJ2-1
clone size: .
CDR3 DNA: TGTGCCAGCAGTTTTCTCGGGACTGGACCATACAATGAGCAGTTCTTC
CDR3 protein: CASSFLGTGPYNEQFF

D gene: TRBD1
V gene: TRBV19
J gene: TRBJ1-6
clone size: .
CDR3 DNA: TGTGCCAGTAGTTTTGGACAGGAGGCCTCACCCCTCCACTTT
CDR3 protein: CASSFGQEASPLHF

D gene: .
V gene: TRBV9
J gene: TRBJ1-3
clone size: .
CDR3 DNA: TGTGCCAGCAGCCCGGGGACTGCTGGAAACACCATATATTTT
CDR3 protein: CASSPGTAGNTIYF

D gene: .
V gene: TRBV7-2
J gene: TRBJ2-1
clone size: .
CDR3 DNA: TGTGCCAGCAGCTTGGGCAGGGGCGATGAGCAGTTCTTC
CDR3 protein: CASSLGRGDEQFF

D gene: TRBD1
V gene: TRBV5-1
J gene: TRBJ2-7
clone size: .
CDR3 DNA: TGCGCCAGCAGCCTTGGGGGACAGAACGGCTACTACGAGCAGTACTTC
CDR3 protein: CASSLGGQNGYYEQYF

D gene: TRBD1
V gene: TRBV28
J gene: TRBJ1-1
clone size: .
CDR3 DNA: TGTGCCAGCAGCTCCGGACAGGGCGGTGAAGCTTTCTTT
CDR3 protein: CASSSGQGGEAFF

D gene: .
V gene: TRBV27
J gene: TRBJ2-5
clone size: .
CDR3 DNA: TGTGCCAGCAGCAGACAGTGGTGGGAGACCCAGTACTTC
CDR3 protein: CASSRQWWETQYF

D gene: TRBD2
V gene: TRBV9
J gene: TRBJ2-2
clone size: .
CDR3 DNA: TGTGCCAGCAGCGTATTAGCGGGAGACACCGGGGAGCTGTTTTTT
CDR3 protein: CASSVLAGDTGELFF

D gene: TRBD1
V gene: TRBV6-4
J gene: TRBJ1-4
clone size: .
CDR3 DNA: TGTGCCAGCAGTAAGGATGGACAGGGTACTAACGCTGCAACTAATGAAAAACTGTTTTTT
CDR3 protein: CASSKDGQGTNAATNEKLFF

D gene: .
V gene: TRBV29-1
J gene: TRBJ2-7
clone size: .
CDR3 DNA: TGCAGCGTAGAGACAGGTTACGAGCAGTACTTC
CDR3 protein: CSVETGYEQYF

D gene: .
V gene: TRBV4-3
J gene: TRBJ1-1
clone size: .
CDR3 DNA: TGCGCCAGCAAAGGGGGAGGGTCCAGGTTTAACACTGAAGCTTTCTTT
CDR3 protein: CASKGGGSRFNTEAFF

D gene: TRBD2
V gene: TRBV5-1
J gene: TRBJ2-1
clone size: .
CDR3 DNA: TGCGCCAGCAACAACGGGGGGGCAAACAATGAGCAGTTCTTC
CDR3 protein: CASNNGGANNEQFF